Each of the 27 T cell receptor beta chains below was sequenced from the same sample in a study of T cells in Graves' hyperthyroidism and ophthalmopathy. RNA transcripts were the template for amplifying TCR beta CDR3 regions. Carried out on the TCR CDR3, a first-round RT-PCR used the HTBI primer set. MiXCR, applied by TCRdb to the multiplex PCR reads, yields one record per CDR3 protein. The repertoire has hundreds of thousands of distinct CDR3 sequences, about 20% of them found once; the top ten carry approximately 30%. Sequencing was performed on blood. The receptors were sampled from a man aged 30 to 45 with Graves' ophthalmopathy.

The sample holds a few counts of this clonotype. The chain combines TRBV4-1 with TRBJ2-5; TRBD1 matches 8 bases. Unmatched junction bases numbered 5, after V lost 3 bases and J lost 2 bases. The CDR3 loop spans 15 amino acids. The germline V gene has CDR1 MGHRA and CDR2 YSYEKL. The CDR3 sequence is CASSHRTGSQETQYF. For the CDR3, the DNA is TGCGCCAGCAGCCACAGGACAGGGTCACAAGAGACCCAGTACTTC.

This rearrangement joins TRBV4-2 to TRBJ2-7, with D perhaps matching TRBD1 or TRBD2 (5 bases each). The germline gives CDR1 LGHNA, CDR2 YNFKEQ. The CDR3 has 14 amino acids. The V gene lost 5 bases and the J gene lost 3 bases, with 14 bases spanning the gap. The CDR3 DNA sequence: TGTGCCAGCAGCACTGTCGGGGCGAACTACGAGCAGTACTTC. This sequence encodes CASSTVGANYEQYF.

There are many counts of this clonotype. This chain connects TRBV7-2 to TRBJ2-2; D is perhaps TRBD1 or TRBD2 (6 bases each). The CDR3 runs to 15 residues. V shed 1 base and J shed 7 bases, with 13 bases lying between them. Germline values: CDR1 SGHTA, CDR2 FQGNSA. The CDR3 loop reads CASSLGWGAVGELFF. The CDR3 coding sequence is TGTGCCAGCAGCTTAGGTTGGGGGGCTGTCGGGGAGCTGTTTTTT.

This clonotype was recorded a few times. J is TRBJ2-1 and V is TRBV7-2, with TRBD2 matching over 13 bases. The CDR3 is made up of 17 amino acids. Germline values: CDR1 SGHTA, CDR2 FQGNSA. Unmatched junction bases numbered 11, after V lost 3 bases and J lost 9 bases. CDR3: CASSLAPLAGGFGEQFF. The CDR3 DNA is TGTGCCAGCAGCTTGGCCCCACTAGCGGGAGGGTTCGGTGAGCAGTTCTTC. Drawing the rest from reference TRBV7-2 and TRBJ2-1, the complete variable domain is GAGVSQSPSNKVTEKGKDVELRCDPISGHTALYWYRQSLGQGLEFLIYFQGNSAPDKSGLPSDRFSAERTGGSVSTLTIQRTQQEDSAVYLCASSLAPLAGGFGEQFFGPGTRLTVL.

Of note for this clonotype: This may arise from a read error, as a much more abundant clone is one base away. J is TRBJ1-1 and V is TRBV5-5, with no clear D. Germline CDR1 SGHKS, CDR2 YYEKEE (reference sequence). This CDR3 contains 13 residues. This CDR3 is CANSLAEYTEAFF. In nucleotides, the CDR3 is TGTGCCAACAGCTTGGCGGAGTACACTGAAGCTTTCTTT. Filled out from reference TRBV5-5 and TRBJ1-1, the complete variable domain reads DAGVTQSPTHLIKTRGQQVTLRCSPISGHKSVSWYQQVLGQGPQFIFQYYEKEERGRGNFPDRFSARQFPNYSSELNVNALLLGDSALYLCANSLAEYTEAFFGQGTRLTVV.

This clonotype was counted many times. The V gene is TRBV27, the J gene TRBJ2-3, with 13 bases identical to TRBD2. Losses at the gene ends were 4 bases for V and 0 bases for J; bases not matched to a gene: 10. Germline lookup yields CDR1 MNHEY and CDR2 SMNVEV (reference sequence). There are 19 residues in the CDR3. Written as DNA, the CDR3 is TGTGCCAGCAGTTCGTCGGGACTAGCGGGACAGACTAGCACAGATACGCAGTATTTT. The encoded protein is CASSSSGLAGQTSTDTQYF.

This rearrangement joins TRBV20-1 to TRBJ2-2; D uncertain. V lost 3 bases, J lost 4 bases, and 15 bases lay in between. CDR3 length: 15 residues. Germline CDR1 DFQATT, CDR2 SNEGSKA (reference sequence). CDR3 sequence reads: CSASLRSGSTGELFF. The CDR3 region has the DNA TGCAGTGCTAGTCTACGGAGTGGGTCCACCGGGGAGCTGTTTTTT.

This clonotype was picked up a small number of times. The genes are TRBV19 and TRBJ1-5, with 7 nucleotides matching TRBD1. Trimming at V came to 3 bases and at J to 4 bases, leaving 6 bases not matched to a gene. The CDR3 contains 15 residues. CDR1 is LNHDA, CDR2 SQIVND, per germline (reference sequence). As DNA, the CDR3 is TGTGCCAGTAGTATCCAGGACAGGAAAAATCAGCCCCAGCATTTT. Translating gives CASSIQDRKNQPQHF.

In this sample, this clonotype turned up a few times. The CDR3 reads CASSSGGPQHF. For the CDR3, the DNA is TGTGCCAGCAGCTCAGGAGGGCCCCAGCATTTT. The gene calls are TRBV7-2 and TRBJ1-5; D is unclear. This CDR3 spans 11 amino acids. Germline CDR1 and CDR2: SGHTA and FQGNSA. Trimming pared 4 bases from V and 9 bases from J, leaving 7 bases between. The full variable domain, in which reference TRBV7-2 and TRBJ1-5 provide the parts outside the CDR3, is GAGVSQSPSNKVTEKGKDVELRCDPISGHTALYWYRQSLGQGLEFLIYFQGNSAPDKSGLPSDRFSAERTGGSVSTLTIQRTQQEDSAVYLCASSSGGPQHFGDGTRLSIL.

This clonotype appeared once. This chain links TRBV6-5 with TRBJ2-1; the match to TRBD2 covers 9 bases. In germline, CDR1 is MNHEY, CDR2 SVGAGI. Trimming took 8 bases from V and 6 from J; bases not matched to a gene: 11. The CDR3 runs 15 residues. DNA for the CDR3: TGTGCCAGCTGCAGTAGAGCGGGAGGTCCCAATGAGCAGTTCTTC. It encodes CASCSRAGGPNEQFF.

The chain links TRBV18 to TRBJ1-5, with 7 bases lining up with TRBD1. V dropped 5 bases and J dropped 9; count of bases not matched to a gene: 7. The CDR3 sequence is 13 residues long. Looked up from germline, CDR1 is KGHSH and CDR2 is LQKENI. For the CDR3, the DNA is TGTGCCAGCTCAAGGGACAGCCCGGGGCCCCAGCATTTT. Protein sequence: CASSRDSPGPQHF.

V is TRBV12-3 or TRBV12-4 and J is TRBJ1-1; D ambiguous. CDR3 length equals 13 residues. Deletions cut 8 bases from V and 0 bases from J, with 10 bases between. The CDR3 loop reads CASLRRLNTEAFF. CDR3 sequence (DNA): TGTGCCAGCCTCAGGCGATTGAACACTGAAGCTTTCTTT.

The chain combines TRBV4-1 with TRBJ2-2; 9 nucleotides match TRBD2. Germline values: CDR1 MGHRA, CDR2 YSYEKL. CDR3 length: 16 residues. V shed 4 bases, J shed 0 bases, and the junction held 3 bases outside the gene matches. CDR3 nucleotide sequence: TGCGCCAGCAGCCTCCTAGCGGGACCGAACACCGGGGAGCTGTTTTTT. This sequence encodes CASSLLAGPNTGELFF.

This clonotype has a handful of counts. The gene calls are TRBV29-1 and TRBJ2-1, with TRBD1 as a possible D gene (6 bases). Germline CDR1 and CDR2: SQVTM and ANQGSEA. The CDR3 has 15 amino acids. Trimming removed 3 bases at V and 3 bases at J, with 15 bases between. The CDR3: CSVDQQGFGYNEQFF. For the CDR3, the DNA is TGCAGCGTTGACCAACAGGGTTTCGGCTACAATGAGCAGTTCTTC.

This chain joins TRBV5-1 and TRBJ2-3; 11 bases match TRBD2. The trim removed 1 base at V and 2 bases at J, leaving 9 bases unmatched. CDR3 length: 18 residues. CDR1 is SGHRS, CDR2 YFSETQ, per germline. Here the CDR3 reads CASSLLPGTSGNTDTQYF. Written as DNA, the CDR3 is TGCGCCAGCAGCTTGCTCCCCGGGACTAGCGGCAACACAGATACGCAGTATTTT.

This clonotype was detected a few times. The chain is built from TRBV28 and TRBJ2-1; no clear D. Germline V gives CDR1 MDHEN, CDR2 SYDVKM. There are 14 residues in the CDR3. Trimming took off 7 bases at V and 8 bases at J, with 18 bases between the two ends. Here the CDR3 DNA reads TGTGCCAGCATCTCCAGTCGAGTCTTGGATGAGCAGTTCTTC. Protein product: CASISSRVLDEQFF.

The chain combines TRBV4-1 with TRBJ1-1; D may be TRBD1 (6 bases). This CDR3 spans 16 amino acids. The germline V and J ends were trimmed by 5 bases and 7 bases, with 23 bases remaining between them. Germline CDR1 and CDR2: MGHRA and YSYEKL. This CDR3 reads CASSTLPGGRAVEAFF. The CDR3, as DNA: TGCGCCAGCAGCACCCTCCCCGGGGGGCGGGCCGTTGAAGCTTTCTTT.

In this sample, this clonotype turned up a few times. The chain uses TRBV10-2 and TRBJ2-5, with 11 bases fitting TRBD2. After removal of 11 bases from V and 1 base from J, the junction contained 12 bases not matched to a gene. Germline CDR1 WSHSY, CDR2 SAAADI. The CDR3 consists of 16 residues. The CDR3 region has the DNA TGCGCCTCCCGTAGTTCCCTAGCGGGAGGCCAAGAGACCCAGTACTTC. Encoded protein: CASRSSLAGGQETQYF.

The chain combines TRBV13 with TRBJ2-1; TRBD2 aligns across 11 bases. The V segment lost 4 bases and the J segment 10 bases; nucleotides outside the gene matches: 9. This CDR3 has 15 amino acids. Germline CDR1 is PRHDT and CDR2 is FYEKMQ (reference sequence). The CDR3 region is CASSSGLAGSYEQFF. CDR3 nucleotide sequence: TGTGCCAGCAGCTCCGGACTAGCGGGTTCTTACGAGCAGTTCTTC.

This clonotype has more than one count but fewer than ten. The chain combines TRBV5-1 with TRBJ2-7, with D tentatively TRBD1 or TRBD2 (8 bases each). Germline values: CDR1 SGHRS, CDR2 YFSETQ. V gave up 4 bases and J gave up 3 bases, with 14 bases separating them. This CDR3 comprises 14 residues. The CDR3 nucleotides are TGCGCCAGCAGCCGGGAGGGACAGGTCTACGAGCAGTACTTC. Its translation: CASSREGQVYEQYF.

The chain carries TRBV7-9 and TRBJ1-1, with D possibly matching TRBD1 (6 bases). V lost 4 bases to trimming and J lost 1 base, with 16 bases between them. The CDR3 spans 16 residues. Germline loops: CDR1 SEHNR, CDR2 FQNEAQ (reference sequence). The CDR3 DNA follows: TGTGCCAGCAGCTCTCTTATGTGGGGGGCGAACACTGAAGCTTTCTTT. Translated, it gives CASSSLMWGANTEAFF.

V usage is TRBV2 and J usage is TRBJ1-1; D unresolved. Per the germline V gene, CDR1 is SNHLY and CDR2 is FYNNEI. The V and J ends lost 6 bases and 2 bases respectively, with 7 bases between them. This CDR3 region has 12 residues. The CDR3 region has the DNA TGTGCCAGCAGGGACTTCAACACTGAAGCTTTCTTT. As protein: CASRDFNTEAFF. Looking up the rest from reference TRBV2 and TRBJ1-1 gives the full variable domain: EPEVTQTPSHQVTQMGQEVILRCVPISNHLYFYWYRQILGQKVEFLVSFYNNEISEKSEIFDDQFSVERPDGSNFTLKIRSTKLEDSAMYFCASRDFNTEAFFGQGTRLTVV.

The genes are TRBV11-1 and TRBJ2-3, with 7 nucleotides matching TRBD2. This CDR3 is built from 15 residues. The V gene's germline CDR1 is SGHAT and CDR2 FQDESV (reference sequence). The trim removed 1 base at V and 4 bases at J, leaving 5 bases unmatched. The CDR3 reads CASSLGGGLPDTQYF. CDR3 bases: TGTGCCAGCAGCTTAGGCGGGGGTCTCCCAGATACGCAGTATTTT. Filled out from reference TRBV11-1 and TRBJ2-3, the complete variable domain reads EAEVAQSPRYKITEKSQAVAFWCDPISGHATLYWYRQILGQGPELLVQFQDESVVDDSQLPKDRFSAERLKGVDSTLKIQPAELGDSAMYLCASSLGGGLPDTQYFGPGTRLTVL.

In this sample, this clonotype turned up many times. The V and J genes are TRBV28 and TRBJ1-5; no definite D call. The CDR3 consists of 13 residues. CDR1 and CDR2 (germline): MDHEN, SYDVKM. Trimming cost V 3 bases and J 4 bases, with 7 bases left between them. For the CDR3, the DNA is TGTGCCAGCAGTTTTGACCCTAATCAGCCCCAGCATTTT. This gives the protein CASSFDPNQPQHF.

There are a few counts of this clonotype. V is TRBV3-1 and J is TRBJ2-1, with 8 bases aligning to TRBD2. CDR3 length: 19 residues. Unmatched junction bases numbered 14, after V lost 1 base and J lost 3 bases. The germline gives CDR1 LGHDT, CDR2 YNNKEL (reference sequence). The CDR3 reads CASSQVFRKTGGGYNEQFF. DNA of the CDR3: TGTGCCAGCAGCCAAGTTTTCAGGAAGACGGGAGGGGGCTACAATGAGCAGTTCTTC.

This clonotype was observed many times. J is TRBJ2-7 and V is TRBV27; TRBD1 matches at 10 bases. The CDR3 loop spans 18 amino acids. Germline CDR1 reads MNHEY; CDR2 reads SMNVEV (reference sequence). V shed 5 bases and J 3 bases; nucleotides not matched to a gene: 16. Here the CDR3 DNA reads TGTGCCAGCAGTGGGCGGACAGGGGGTATTAGGGAGGTCTACGAGCAGTACTTC. It specifies CASSGRTGGIREVYEQYF.

V gene TRBV20-1 combines with J gene TRBJ2-1; D perhaps matches TRBD2 (6 bases). From germline, CDR1 is DFQATT and CDR2 SNEGSKA (reference sequence). V lost 1 base and J lost 8, with 18 bases in between. The CDR3 has 15 amino acids. In DNA form, the CDR3 reads TGCAGTGCTAGAGGCGGGGTAGAATTACGGGATGAGCAGTTCTTC. As protein: CSARGGVELRDEQFF.